The rows below give T cell receptor beta chains drawn from one sample of a study of blood T cells in healthy people across ages. TCRdb recomputed calls from the 5' RACE reads with MiXCR, one row per CDR3 protein. The sample has roughly 900,000 distinct CDR3 sequences; around 46% are singletons. Source material: blood. The receptor set was obtained from a man aged 25 to 40 in good health. CDR3s include the opening cysteine and the closing phenylalanine or tryptophan. A D gene is named only where the DNA matches it firmly. Not all rows give a size; the values are once, few, many and, for expanded clones, a class.

j_gene,abundance,d_gene,v_gene,CDR3nt,CDR3aa
TRBJ1-2,few,TRBD1,TRBV4-2,TGTGCCAGCAGCCTAATAATCGGGACAGGGGGCCTTGGCTACACCTTC,CASSLIIGTGGLGYTF
TRBJ1-2,few,TRBD1,TRBV11-3,TGTGCCAGCAGCTCATCACTGGGCACAGGGGCAAACTATGGCTACACCTTC,CASSSSLGTGANYGYTF
TRBJ2-5,few,TRBD2,TRBV12-3/TRBV12-4,TGTGCCAGCAGTTTGGGACTAGTTCCTGAGACCCAGTACTTC,CASSLGLVPETQYF
TRBJ2-1,NA,NA,TRBV27,TGTGCCAGCATCCCCTGGGGGGGCTATAGCGACAATGAGCAGTTCTTC,CASIPWGGYSDNEQFF
TRBJ2-3,many,NA,TRBV5-1,TGCGCCAGCAGCTTCAAAGGAGCGGCTAGCACAGATACGCAGTATTTT,CASSFKGAASTDTQYF
TRBJ2-3,NA,NA,TRBV29-1,TGCAGCGCCCCAACTGATAGCACAGATACGCAGTATTTT,CSAPTDSTDTQYF
TRBJ1-2,NA,TRBD1,TRBV12-3/TRBV12-4,TGTGCCAGCAGCCAGGACAGGGAAGGATGGAACTATGGCTACACCTTC,CASSQDREGWNYGYTF
TRBJ2-7,few,NA,TRBV3-1,TGTGCCAGCAGCCAAGAAGGGCTCGGCGGGACCTACGAGCAGTACTTC,CASSQEGLGGTYEQYF
TRBJ2-3,NA,TRBD2,TRBV20-1,TGCAGTGCTAGAGATCCGGGACTAGGGGGTCCAGATACGCAGTATTTT,CSARDPGLGGPDTQYF
TRBJ2-7,few,NA,TRBV6-5,TGTGCCAGCACACTGATTTTCGGGGAGTCCTACGAGCAGTACTTC,CASTLIFGESYEQYF
TRBJ1-4,NA,NA,TRBV20-1,TGCAGTGCTAGAGATCCGGGGACCGAGAAAAATGAAAAACTGTTTTTT,CSARDPGTEKNEKLFF
TRBJ1-2,NA,TRBD1,TRBV7-9,TGTGCCACCAGGCGACAGGGCCCCTACGGCTACACCTTC,CATRRQGPYGYTF
TRBJ2-3,NA,TRBD2,TRBV20-1,TGCAGTGCTGACTTAGCGGGGGGGCCCACGCAGTATTTT,CSADLAGGPTQYF
TRBJ1-3,NA,NA,TRBV3-1,TGTGCCAGCAGCCTCACGACAGCGCACTCTGGAAACACCATATATTTT,CASSLTTAHSGNTIYF
TRBJ2-7,NA,NA,TRBV6-5,TGTGCCACTTCTGAGGCGGGAAACGAGCAGTACTTC,CATSEAGNEQYF
TRBJ2-7,few,NA,TRBV6-2/TRBV6-3,TGTGCCAGCAGTCAAGACATTGACCTATACGAGCAGTACTTC,CASSQDIDLYEQYF
TRBJ2-5,NA,NA,TRBV9,TGTGCCAGCAGCATTGGGGGCGGAGAAGAGACCCAGTACTTC,CASSIGGGEETQYF
TRBJ1-4,NA,NA,TRBV7-6,TGTGCCAGCAGCCATAGGACAGTCCAAAATGAAAAACTGTTTTTT,CASSHRTVQNEKLFF
TRBJ2-1,NA,TRBD2,TRBV27,TGTGCCAGCAGTTATCCTAGCGGGGGCCGTGAGCAGTTCTTC,CASSYPSGGREQFF
TRBJ2-5,NA,NA,TRBV14,TGTGCCAGCAGCCAAGATGTCAGGGGATTCCAAGAGACCCAGTACTTC,CASSQDVRGFQETQYF
TRBJ2-5,NA,NA,TRBV20-1,TGCAGTGCTCTCGGACGGATCCAAGAGACCCAGTACTTC,CSALGRIQETQYF
TRBJ2-5,NA,NA,TRBV28,TGTGCCTCCACAGCGACTAATCTCAAGCAGTACTTC,CASTATNLKQYF
TRBJ1-2,NA,NA,TRBV20-1,TGCAGCATGGGGGCCTATGGCTACACCTTC,CSMGAYGYTF
TRBJ2-1,few,NA,TRBV5-1,TGCGCCAGCAGCAGGGAGCGGTTCGAGCAGTTCTTC,CASSRERFEQFF
TRBJ2-7,few,TRBD2,TRBV6-2/TRBV6-3,TGTGCCAGCAGTCTTCTAGCGGGGAGTACCTACGAGCAGTACTTC,CASSLLAGSTYEQYF
TRBJ1-6,NA,NA,TRBV20-1,TGTAGTTCTGCCCGGGGCTTCAATAATTCACCCCTCCACTTT,CSSARGFNNSPLHF
TRBJ2-7,NA,TRBD2,TRBV7-9,TGTGCCAGCAGGACTGGGACTAGCGGGAATTACGAGCAGTACTTC,CASRTGTSGNYEQYF